Listed here are 19 T cell receptor beta chains from one sample, sequenced in a study of CD4 T cells in relation to SARS-CoV-2 and coronaviruses. No antigen has been assigned to these receptors. Measured with immunoSEQ multiplex PCR; TCRdb has only the in-frame clones, and not every one. Here the sample spans approximately 41,000 clones, over 75% being singletons. The sample was naive CD4+ T cells from PBMCs, cultured in vitro. As for subset: naive CD4+ T cells isolated by negative enrichment. Every receptor here comes from an adult with COVID-19.

The V call is TRBV27, the J call TRBJ2-2; D is undetermined. The V end lost 4 bases, the J end lost 6 bases, and 6 bases lay between the germline ends. CDR1 MNHEY and CDR2 SMNVEV come from the germline V gene (reference sequence). This CDR3 region has 12 residues. CDR3 sequence (DNA): TGTGCCAGCAGTTCCCTCGCCGGGGAGCTGTTTTTT. It is translated as CASSSLAGELFF.

V usage is TRBV27 and J usage is TRBJ2-7; possibly TRBD2 for D (6 bases). The germline CDR1 and CDR2 sequences are MNHEY and SMNVEV (reference sequence). CDR3 length: 13 amino acids. Trimming removed 1 base from V and 5 bases from J, with 9 bases in between. The CDR3 spells CASSLYPGDEQYF. The CDR3 DNA follows: TGTGCCAGCAGTTTATATCCGGGGGACGAGCAGTACTTC.

The chain couples TRBV9 to TRBJ2-1; TRBD2 is a possible D gene (5 bases). Germline CDR1 is SGDLS and CDR2 is YYNGEE. The CDR3 runs 15 residues. Trimming cost V 4 bases and J 0 bases, with 11 bases left between them. The CDR3 DNA sequence: TGTGCCAGCAGCCTCCTAGCAAGCTCCTACAATGAGCAGTTCTTC. Amino acids: CASSLLASSYNEQFF.

This chain uses TRBV29-1 with TRBJ2-2; D remains unclear. The germline V gene has CDR1 SQVTM and CDR2 ANQGSEA. Trimming removed 1 base at V and 7 bases at J, with 13 bases between. The CDR3 is 14 amino acids. The CDR3 bases are TGCAGCGTTGAAGGCGATTCTGCCGGCGGGGAGCTGTTTTTT. This encodes CSVEGDSAGGELFF.

The rearrangement links TRBV9 to TRBJ2-5; the match to TRBD2 covers 11 bases. Germline CDR1 SGDLS, CDR2 YYNGEE. CDR3 length: 14 residues. V was clipped by 0 bases and J by 5 bases; unmatched bases: 0. CDR3 nucleotide sequence: TGTGCCAGCAGCGTAGCTAGCGGGAGGGAGACCCAGTACTTC. Translated: CASSVASGRETQYF.

The chain uses TRBV11-2 and TRBJ2-2, with D possibly TRBD1 on 6 matching bases. V shed 4 bases and J shed 2 bases, with 14 bases lying between them. The CDR3 totals 16 residues. Germline CDR1 and CDR2: SGHAT and FQNNGV. The CDR3 DNA reads as TGTGCCAGCAGCTACAGGGACAAGGCTAACACCGGGGAGCTGTTTTTT. Amino acids: CASSYRDKANTGELFF.

The gene calls are TRBV18 and TRBJ1-1, with unresolved D. V lost 2 bases to trimming and J lost 4 bases, with 11 bases between them. CDR1 is KGHSH, CDR2 LQKENI, per germline. This CDR3 comprises 14 residues. The CDR3 region has the DNA TGTGCCAGCTCACCATGGACCCAGAGCACTGAAGCTTTCTTT. Translating gives CASSPWTQSTEAFF.

This clone was seen only a few times. The chain uses TRBV24-1 and TRBJ2-7; tentatively, D is TRBD1 (6 bases). The CDR3 spans 13 residues. The V gene's germline CDR1 is KGHDR and CDR2 SFDVKD. With 7 bases removed from V and 3 bases from J, the gap between germline ends came to 12 bases. The CDR3 nucleotides read TGTGCCACCAGCACGACAGGAGGCTACGAGCAGTACTTC. Amino acids: CATSTTGGYEQYF.

The chain links TRBV7-2 to TRBJ1-1; D remains unclear. Germline CDR1 and CDR2: SGHTA and FQGNSA. V gave up 2 bases and J gave up 0 bases, with 13 bases separating them. CDR3 length equals 16 residues. For the CDR3, the DNA is TGTGCCAGCAGCTTACTATTGGCAGGCCTGAACACTGAAGCTTTCTTT. It yields the protein CASSLLLAGLNTEAFF. The full variable domain, with the rest looked up from reference TRBV7-2 and TRBJ1-1, is GAGVSQSPSNKVTEKGKDVELRCDPISGHTALYWYRQSLGQGLEFLIYFQGNSAPDKSGLPSDRFSAERTGGSVSTLTIQRTQQEDSAVYLCASSLLLAGLNTEAFFGQGTRLTVV.

The rearrangement links TRBV2 to TRBJ2-7; perhaps TRBD2 as D (5 bases). V was cut by 4 bases and J by 2 bases, with 12 bases left in between. CDR1 and CDR2 (germline): SNHLY, FYNNEI. This CDR3 contains 14 residues. CDR3 in amino acids: CASSVHGETYEQYF. The CDR3 nucleotides are TGTGCCAGCAGTGTCCACGGGGAGACCTACGAGCAGTACTTC.

The rearrangement links TRBV7-8 to TRBJ1-5; weak D call: TRBD1 (6 bases). Looked up from germline, CDR1 is SGHVS and CDR2 is FQNEAQ. This CDR3 has 14 amino acids. Trimming left V 5 bases short and J 3 bases short, with 11 bases between. CDR3: CASSLTGINQPQHF. CDR3 coding DNA: TGTGCCAGCAGCCTTACAGGGATCAATCAGCCCCAGCATTTT.

The gene calls are TRBV4-2 and TRBJ2-7, with 9 bases aligning to TRBD2. V trimming: 1 base; J trimming: 3 bases; junction bases outside the gene matches: 7. This CDR3 is built from 16 residues. CDR1 and CDR2 (germline): LGHNA, YNFKEQ. The CDR3 loop reads CASSQGLLAGHYEQYF. The CDR3 bases are TGTGCCAGCAGCCAAGGCCTACTAGCGGGTCACTACGAGCAGTACTTC.

The V and J genes are TRBV6-5 and TRBJ2-1; no definite D call. The CDR3 is 11 amino acids. Germline CDR1 MNHEY, CDR2 SVGAGI. Trimming took 10 bases from V and 7 from J, leaving 11 bases between them. DNA of the CDR3: TGTGCCACCGAGGTGAAGAATGAGCAGTTCTTC. This encodes CATEVKNEQFF.

In the case of this clone: Additional DNA sequences in this sample encode the identical CDR3. J is TRBJ2-7 and V is TRBV3-1 (or the pseudogene TRBV3-2); D is uncertain. Trimming removed 1 base at V and 4 bases at J, with 2 bases between. Germline-derived CDR1 and CDR2 are LGHDT and YNNKEL (reference sequence). This CDR3 has 11 residues. The CDR3 protein is CASSQAYEQYF. CDR3 in DNA: TGTGCCAGCAGCCAAGCATACGAGCAGTACTTC.

The chain recombines TRBV7-9 with TRBJ2-1; TRBD2 aligns across 11 bases. Germline CDR1 and CDR2: SEHNR and FQNEAQ (reference sequence). V shed 7 bases and J 6 bases; nucleotides not matched to a gene: 5. The CDR3 has 14 residues. The CDR3 DNA follows: TGTGCCAGCACACTAGCGGGAGTCAGCAATGAGCAGTTCTTC. Translating it yields CASTLAGVSNEQFF.

The chain couples TRBV3-1 (or the pseudogene TRBV3-2) to TRBJ2-5; TRBD1 matches 9 bases. The CDR3 spans 15 residues. V shed 4 bases, J shed 5 bases, and the junction held 8 bases outside the gene matches. Germline V gives CDR1 LGHDT, CDR2 YNNKEL (reference sequence). CDR3 sequence: CASSRQGGQSETQYF. The CDR3 DNA sequence: TGTGCCAGCAGCCGACAGGGGGGTCAGTCTGAGACCCAGTACTTC.

This clone was recorded once. V is TRBV28 and J is TRBJ2-7; 8 bases map to TRBD2. V gave up 5 bases and J gave up 5 bases; unmatched junction bases: 11. This CDR3 is 15 amino acids long. Germline lookup yields CDR1 MDHEN and CDR2 SYDVKM. CDR3 DNA sequence: TGTGCCAGCAGTCCCTTTGGGGAAGCGGGAGACGAGCAGTACTTC. This codes for CASSPFGEAGDEQYF.

This rearrangement joins TRBV7-9 to TRBJ2-5; 8 bases agree with TRBD1. The CDR3 length is 13 residues. The germline V gene encodes CDR1 SEHNR and CDR2 FQNEAQ (reference sequence). J lost 5 bases, V lost 2 bases, and 1 base had no gene match. CDR3 DNA: TGTGCCAGCAGCTTACCAGGGGGCGAGACCCAGTACTTC. Translated, it gives CASSLPGGETQYF. Variable domain in full (rest from reference TRBV7-9 and TRBJ2-5): DTGVSQNPRHKITKRGQNVTFRCDPISEHNRLYWYRQTLGQGPEFLTYFQNEAQLEKSRLLSDRFSAERPKGSFSTLEIQRTEQGDSAMYLCASSLPGGETQYFGPGTRLLVL.

The V gene is TRBV6-5, the J gene TRBJ2-3; possibly TRBD1 for D (6 bases). The ends were cut back, 7 bases at V and 0 bases at J, with 14 bases in the middle. The CDR3 is 15 amino acids. Germline assignment: CDR1 MNHEY and CDR2 SVGAGI. The CDR3 region has the DNA TGTGCCAGCACCTCTTGGGGGCCTAGCACAGATACGCAGTATTTT. Translated, it gives CASTSWGPSTDTQYF.